This TCR beta chain was recorded in a study of T cells in Graves' hyperthyroidism and ophthalmopathy. Germline V gives CDR1 SGHRS, CDR2 YFSETQ. This CDR3 region has 11 residues. RNA transcripts gave rise to amplified TCR beta CDR3 regions. First-round RT-PCR targeting the TCR CDR3 was performed with the HTBI primer set. TCRdb itself ran the multiplex PCR reads through MiXCR, one entry per CDR3 protein. The sample has approximately 500,000 distinct CDR3 sequences, 46% seen once; the top ten hold 7.5% to 8.5%. The chain recombines TRBV5-1 with TRBJ2-7; D is unclear. The end of the DNA fits TRBJ2-1 better, so the J call may be wrong. Sequencing was performed on peripheral blood or thyroid tissue (not recorded which). The receptor comes from a woman younger than 35 with Graves' hyperthyroidism. Written as DNA, the CDR3 is TGCGCCAGCAGCTATGAGAATGAGCAGTTCTTC. It translates to CASSYENEQFF.